A selection of T cell receptor beta chains follows, all from one sample in a study of T-cell reconstitution after alpha-beta-depleted transplantation in children. TCRdb redid the calling of the PCR reads with MiXCR, one entry per CDR3 protein. This sample has 900,000 or so distinct CDR3 sequences, with about 15% found just once. The sequencing here drew on PBMCs, mostly from graft donor cells, taken 360 days after TCRalphabeta/CD19-depleted stem cell transplant. These receptors all stem from a male patient younger than 18 who had a stem cell transplant for acute lymphoblastic leukemia, so the T cells may come from the graft donor. CDR3s include the opening cysteine and the closing phenylalanine or tryptophan. Only part of the rows carry a size: once, few, many, or a class if the clone is expanded.

CDR3 protein,V gene,clone size
CASSSRQGRFF,TRBV27,few
CASSPDRPTEAFF,TRBV7-9,.
CASSLSSDTYNEQFF,TRBV27,.
CASIPLAGGRGEQFF,TRBV5-1,few
CASSQETGYPGELFF,TRBV4-1,.
CSTSNPSRSPTDTQYF,TRBV20-1,.
CATSESRDPNQPQHF,TRBV24-1,.
CASSRVGDSSPGELFF,TRBV3-1,.
CASSTGGLAGGYNEQFF,TRBV5-1,.
CASSYTLSGPQETQYF,TRBV6-5,many
CASSPPGLALNEQFF,TRBV4-1,many
CASSPRTGAYQETQYF,TRBV5-1,.
CASSLWQISTDTQYF,TRBV5-5,many
CAISGPFSGANVLTF,TRBV10-3,.
CASSLVTGLPETQYF,TRBV5-1,many
CASSARTSTGELFF,TRBV3-1,.
CASSLVPLTNEKLFF,TRBV5-1,few
CASSPRTNPGEQYF,TRBV11-2,few
CASSQGGLSNQPQHF,TRBV3-1,few
CSARDRVSGYGGSTYNSPLHF,TRBV20-1,.
CASSLRPDRLYNEKLFF,TRBV7-9,.
CASSLRVTGATDTQYF,TRBV5-1,.
CASSLVSSGSGTYNEQFF,TRBV5-1,few
CSGQGLAEAFF,TRBV29-1,many
CASSPVYQKNIQYF,TRBV5-1,.
CASSPSATSSYNEQFF,TRBV18,.
CSVEGGQGYNEQFF,TRBV29-1,few
CSAREMPGLATYF,TRBV20-1,.
CASSQVAGGMETQYF,TRBV4-2,few
CASSHLGTSRDTQYF,TRBV4-1,few
CSVAGIGYEQYF,TRBV29-1,few
CATSDRFTDTQYF,TRBV24-1,few
CSVQGSVATNEKLFF,TRBV29-1,.
CASSSNTGGDGYTF,TRBV5-1,few
CASSLESPGGVAFF,TRBV5-1,few
CASSLRQGRGSPLHF,TRBV12-3/TRBV12-4,few
CASSESGTKETQYF,TRBV2,.
CASSGLAGVDNEQFF,TRBV10-2,many
CASSRWGDEQFF,TRBV7-3,.
CASGPAGGDKQYF,TRBV2,.
CASSTRDRRVVYSYEQYF,TRBV6-2/TRBV6-3,.
CASSQRTGGDQPQHF,TRBV3-1,.